A single sample is the source of the 26 T cell receptor beta chains below, sequenced in a study of blood T cell repertoires in COVID-19. Data came from immunoSEQ multiplex PCR; TCRdb stores just in-frame clones and leaves some out. The repertoire consists of more than 60,000 clones, with around 80% occurring once and the leading ten covering more than 10%. Sequencing was done on a sample of peripheral blood. All receptors come from a man aged 50 to 60 with COVID-19, enrolled during active disease.

The chain joins TRBV7-9 to TRBJ2-1; 12 bases map to TRBD2. Germline CDR1 is SEHNR and CDR2 is FQNEAQ (reference sequence). The CDR3 totals 17 residues. V was clipped by 6 bases and J by 0 bases; unmatched bases: 6. CDR3 sequence: CASSSQTSGGSYNEQFF. The DNA for the CDR3 is TGTGCCAGCAGTTCTCAGACTAGCGGGGGCTCCTACAATGAGCAGTTCTTC.

The chain joins TRBV5-4 to TRBJ2-1, with a weak D call TRBD2 (6 bases). The CDR3 length is 15 residues. CDR1 is SGHNT and CDR2 is YYREEE in the germline V gene (reference sequence). V was clipped by 1 base and J by 6 bases, with 14 bases between them. This CDR3 is CASSLNWERANEQFF. CDR3 bases: TGTGCCAGCAGCTTGAATTGGGAGCGGGCCAATGAGCAGTTCTTC.

J is TRBJ2-7 and V is TRBV4-3; unclear D gene. The CDR3 has 13 residues. Trimming stripped 0 bases from V and 0 bases from J, with 3 bases between. Germline V gene sequence: CDR1 LGHNA, CDR2 YSLEER. The CDR3 nucleotides are TGCGCCAGCAGCCAAGAGTACTCCTACGAGCAGTACTTC. Residues: CASSQEYSYEQYF.

This chain joins TRBV3-1 (or the pseudogene TRBV3-2) and TRBJ1-6; D might be TRBD1 (5 bases). V shed 0 bases and J shed 8 bases, with 11 bases lying between them. Germline V lookup: CDR1 LGHDT, CDR2 YNNKEL (reference sequence). The CDR3 contains 15 residues. The CDR3: CASSQDGTSDSPLHF. Written as DNA, the CDR3 is TGTGCCAGCAGCCAAGACGGGACTTCAGATTCACCCCTCCACTTT.

This chain joins TRBV19 and TRBJ2-6; tentative D call: TRBD1 (6 bases). The CDR3 has 13 residues. CDR1 LNHDA and CDR2 SQIVND come from the germline V gene (reference sequence). Trimming pared 9 bases from V and 1 base from J, leaving 7 bases between. The CDR3, as DNA: TGTGCCAGCACAGGGTCTGGGGCCAACGTCCTGACTTTC. It translates to CASTGSGANVLTF.

The rearrangement links TRBV4-1 to TRBJ1-5, with D tentatively TRBD1 (6 bases). The CDR3 is 15 residues long. Looked up from germline, CDR1 is MGHRA and CDR2 is YSYEKL. With 1 base removed from V and 6 bases from J, the gap between germline ends came to 13 bases. The CDR3 loop reads CASSQAPGEGQPQHF. The CDR3 DNA reads TGCGCCAGCAGCCAAGCCCCAGGGGAAGGTCAGCCCCAGCATTTT.

The rearrangement uses TRBV19 and TRBJ2-3; 7 nucleotides match TRBD1. V was pared by 3 bases and J by 3 bases, with 6 bases of the junction left unmatched. The CDR3 has 15 residues. CDR1 and CDR2 (germline): LNHDA, SQIVND (reference sequence). The DNA for the CDR3 is TGTGCCAGTAGTATGACCGGGACAGTAACAGATACGCAGTATTTT. It yields the protein CASSMTGTVTDTQYF.

The rearrangement uses TRBV29-1 and TRBJ1-5; no definite D call. The CDR3 length is 13 residues. The germline V gene encodes CDR1 SQVTM and CDR2 ANQGSEA. Trimming took 4 bases from V and 0 from J, leaving 7 bases between them. This chain's CDR3 is CSVAEYSNQPQHF. The CDR3 coding sequence is TGCAGCGTTGCAGAATATAGCAATCAGCCCCAGCATTTT.

The J gene is TRBJ2-1, the V gene TRBV7-9; 7 nucleotides agree with TRBD1. This CDR3 is built from 16 residues. Germline V gene data show CDR1 as SEHNR and CDR2 as FQNEAQ (reference sequence). With V trimmed by 5 bases and J by 3 bases, 10 bases remained unmatched. CDR3 in DNA: TGTGCCAGCAGCCGGACAGGTTTCGGAGGCTACAATGAGCAGTTCTTC. Translating it yields CASSRTGFGGYNEQFF.

This chain joins TRBV19 and TRBJ2-1, with 7 bases lining up with TRBD2. Trimming removed 5 bases from V and 6 bases from J; junction bases left unmatched: 10. Looked up from germline, CDR1 is LNHDA and CDR2 is SQIVND (reference sequence). The CDR3 extends over 15 amino acids. The DNA for the CDR3 is TGTGCCAGTAGTTGGGGCGGCGGGGGAGGCAATGAGCAGTTCTTC. It specifies CASSWGGGGGNEQFF.

This clone turned up a few times. The chain employs TRBV5-4 and TRBJ2-3; the D gene is possibly TRBD2 (6 bases). The CDR3 length is 13 residues. Between the trimmed V and J ends, which lost 5 bases and 3 bases, there was a span of 10 bases. The germline CDR1 and CDR2 sequences are SGHNT and YYREEE (reference sequence). Here the CDR3 DNA reads TGTGCCAGCAGACTAGCCCCAACAGATACGCAGTATTTT. Its protein is CASRLAPTDTQYF.

The chain is built from TRBV7-2 and TRBJ2-1; 10 bases are shared with TRBD2. After removal of 5 bases from V and 7 bases from J, the junction contained 8 bases not matched to a gene. The CDR3 extends over 15 amino acids. Germline loops: CDR1 SGHTA, CDR2 FQGNSA. The DNA for the CDR3 is TGTGCCAGCAGCGCCTTTAGCGGGGGGTTGAATGAGCAGTTCTTC. Translated, it gives CASSAFSGGLNEQFF. Filled out from reference TRBV7-2 and TRBJ2-1, the complete variable domain reads GAGVSQSPSNKVTEKGKDVELRCDPISGHTALYWYRQSLGQGLEFLIYFQGNSAPDKSGLPSDRFSAERTGGSVSTLTIQRTQQEDSAVYLCASSAFSGGLNEQFFGPGTRLTVL.

The CDR3 loop is CASSQDRGLTEAFF. The CDR3, as DNA: TGTGCCAGCAGCCAAGATAGGGGGCTCACTGAAGCTTTCTTT. The chain combines TRBV3-1 (or the pseudogene TRBV3-2) with TRBJ1-1, with 7 bases identical to TRBD1. With 0 bases clipped from V and 4 bases from J, the junction kept 2 bases outside the gene matches. This CDR3 contains 14 residues. Per germline, CDR1 LGHDT and CDR2 YNNKEL (reference sequence).

V gene TRBV27 combines with J gene TRBJ1-1; D may be TRBD1 (6 bases). This CDR3 spans 14 amino acids. Germline CDR1 MNHEY, CDR2 SMNVEV (reference sequence). The V end was cut by 5 bases, the J end by 5 bases, with 15 bases between. Written as DNA, the CDR3 is TGTGCCAGCAGTATTGGGACATTCGGGACTGAAGCTTTCTTT. This codes for CASSIGTFGTEAFF.

V is TRBV6-1 and J is TRBJ2-2, with D perhaps matching TRBD1 (6 bases). In germline, CDR1 is MNHNS, CDR2 SASEGT. Trimming took off 4 bases at V and 0 bases at J, with 12 bases between the two ends. The CDR3 sequence is 16 residues long. CDR3 in amino acids: CASSAMTGANTGELFF. CDR3 in DNA: TGTGCCAGCAGTGCAATGACAGGCGCGAACACCGGGGAGCTGTTTTTT.

J is TRBJ2-3 and V is TRBV5-6, with a weak D call TRBD2 (6 bases). The CDR3 spans 14 residues. The germline V gene encodes CDR1 SGHDT and CDR2 YYEEEE. The V and J ends lost 2 bases and 0 bases respectively, with 7 bases between them. CDR3 protein: CASSFGGSTDTQYF. CDR3 nucleotides: TGTGCCAGCAGCTTTGGGGGGAGCACAGATACGCAGTATTTT.

The chain uses TRBV21-1 and TRBJ2-7; the tabulated D call, TRBD2, remains unverified against the DNA. TRBV21-1 represents a pseudogene. This CDR3 region has 13 residues. The CDR3: CASRAPHAYEQYF. Here the CDR3 DNA reads TGTGCCAGCCGAGCACCCCACGCCTACGAGCAGTACTTC.

The chain carries TRBV7-3 and TRBJ2-2, with D maybe TRBD2 (6 bases). The CDR3 consists of 17 residues. V dropped 3 bases and J dropped 5 bases, with 19 bases sitting between them. The germline gives CDR1 SGHTA, CDR2 FQGTGA. CDR3 in amino acids: CASSFIRGGAETGELFF. CDR3 coding DNA: TGTGCCAGCAGCTTCATAAGAGGAGGGGCCGAAACCGGGGAGCTGTTTTTT.

The chain couples TRBV13 to TRBJ2-5, with 9 bases identical to TRBD1. The CDR3 length is 16 residues. Germline CDR1 PRHDT, CDR2 FYEKMQ (reference sequence). V lost 4 bases and J lost 1; bases outside the gene matches: 7. The CDR3 reads CASSSPGQGTQETQYF. CDR3 DNA sequence: TGTGCCAGCAGCTCCCCGGGACAGGGAACCCAAGAGACCCAGTACTTC.

The J gene is TRBJ2-5, the V gene TRBV7-9; 9 bases are a match to TRBD1. J lost 4 bases, V lost 2 bases, and 5 bases had no gene match. The CDR3 loop spans 15 amino acids. Germline V gene data show CDR1 as SEHNR and CDR2 as FQNEAQ (reference sequence). The CDR3 coding sequence is TGTGCCAGCAGCTTAACACAGGGGGCTGGAGAGACCCAGTACTTC. This gives the protein CASSLTQGAGETQYF. Full variable domain (outside the CDR3, taken from reference TRBV7-9 and TRBJ2-5): DTGVSQNPRHKITKRGQNVTFRCDPISEHNRLYWYRQTLGQGPEFLTYFQNEAQLEKSRLLSDRFSAERPKGSFSTLEIQRTEQGDSAMYLCASSLTQGAGETQYFGPGTRLLVL.

The chain joins TRBV6-5 to TRBJ1-5; D is possibly TRBD1 (6 bases). This CDR3 is built from 13 residues. Trimming removed 6 bases from V and 1 base from J, with 7 bases in between. CDR1 is MNHEY, CDR2 SVGAGI, per germline. CDR3 in amino acids: CASRGQSNQPQHF. CDR3 nucleotide sequence: TGTGCCAGCAGAGGACAGAGCAATCAGCCCCAGCATTTT.

V gene TRBV7-9 combines with J gene TRBJ1-1; D uncertain. This CDR3 spans 14 amino acids. V lost 2 bases to trimming and J lost 14 bases, with 21 bases between them. Germline V gene sequence: CDR1 SEHNR, CDR2 FQNEAQ (reference sequence). The chain's CDR3 is CASSLNRQRAQIFF. In DNA form, the CDR3 reads TGTGCCAGCAGCTTAAATCGGCAGAGGGCCCAGATATTCTTT.

J is TRBJ1-5 and V is TRBV6-6, with D uncertain. CDR3 size: 14 residues. Germline assignment: CDR1 MNHNY and CDR2 SVGAGI (reference sequence). The V and J ends lost 5 bases and 0 bases respectively, with 8 bases between them. DNA of the CDR3: TGTGCCAGCAGTGTCAGCGATAGCAATCAGCCCCAGCATTTT. It is translated as CASSVSDSNQPQHF.

The chain has TRBV2 and TRBJ1-2; 12 bases line up with TRBD1. CDR1 and CDR2 from the germline V gene are SNHLY and FYNNEI. Germline trimming cut 2 bases from V and 8 bases from J; bases unmatched to any gene: 6. The CDR3 runs 15 residues. CDR3 loop: CASSELGTGGDGYTF. The CDR3 region has the DNA TGTGCCAGCAGTGAACTCGGGACAGGGGGCGACGGCTACACCTTC.

This clone was counted between two and nine times. This chain links TRBV2 with TRBJ1-4; D uncertain. V lost 5 bases, J lost 6 bases, and 10 bases lay in between. The CDR3 loop spans 13 amino acids. From germline, CDR1 is SNHLY and CDR2 FYNNEI. The chain's CDR3 is CASSTLEDEKLFF. The CDR3 DNA reads TGTGCCAGCAGTACTTTAGAGGATGAAAAACTGTTTTTT.

The chain couples TRBV2 to TRBJ2-6, with D possibly TRBD2 on 5 matching bases. CDR3 length: 15 residues. V shed 2 bases and J shed 1 base, with 6 bases lying between them. The germline V gene encodes CDR1 SNHLY and CDR2 FYNNEI. CDR3: CASSEPGSGANVLTF. The CDR3 DNA reads TGTGCCAGCAGTGAACCGGGGTCTGGGGCCAACGTCCTGACTTTC.